The 9 T cell receptor beta chains given below trace back to one sample, sequenced in a study of blood T cell repertoires in COVID-19. Produced via immunoSEQ multiplex PCR; TCRdb's table is partial and in-frame only. Among about 280,000 clones, around 88% were seen once, and the ten largest hold around 5.8%. The sequenced material came from PBMCs or T cells enriched from blood (not recorded which). Source of these receptors: a woman aged 40 to 50 who had recovered from COVID-19.

V usage is TRBV28 and J usage is TRBJ2-7, with 8 bases matching TRBD1. Trimming took 6 bases from V and 2 from J; bases not matched to a gene: 12. The V gene's germline CDR1 is MDHEN and CDR2 SYDVKM. The CDR3 totals 16 residues. The CDR3 region has the DNA TGTGCCAGCAGCGAAGGTTCCCGACAGGGGCCCTACGAGCAGTACTTC. Translating it yields CASSEGSRQGPYEQYF.

The sample holds a few counts of this clone. The chain employs TRBV7-2 and TRBJ1-2; D is perhaps TRBD1 (5 bases). Trimming removed 4 bases at V and 4 bases at J, with 22 bases between. Germline assignment: CDR1 SGHTA and CDR2 FQGNSA. The CDR3 sequence is 17 residues long. The CDR3 region is CASSSSHGAAGLYGYTF. The CDR3 DNA follows: TGTGCCAGCAGCTCATCACACGGGGCCGCGGGGCTCTATGGCTACACCTTC.

This chain uses TRBV14 with TRBJ2-1; TRBD2 matches 9 bases. This CDR3 comprises 16 residues. V lost 4 bases and J lost 10; bases outside the gene matches: 14. Germline loops: CDR1 SGHDN, CDR2 FVKESK. In DNA, the CDR3 is TGTGCCAGCAGCCTGGGCGCTAGCGGGACCTTGGGGGAGCAGTTCTTC. It yields the protein CASSLGASGTLGEQFF.

The chain uses TRBV5-4 and TRBJ2-7; 7 bases are shared with TRBD1. The CDR3 loop spans 14 amino acids. The germline V gene has CDR1 SGHNT and CDR2 YYREEE (reference sequence). The V segment lost 0 bases and the J segment 4 bases; nucleotides outside the gene matches: 4. The CDR3 DNA follows: TGTGCCAGCAGCTTGGGACAGGGCTTTTACGAGCAGTACTTC. Protein sequence: CASSLGQGFYEQYF.

The chain recombines TRBV7-8 with TRBJ1-5; no firm D call. Germline assignment: CDR1 SGHVS and CDR2 FQNEAQ. This CDR3 has 13 amino acids. V lost 3 bases and J 2 bases, leaving 5 bases between the germline ends. CDR3 residues: CASSFRGNQPQHF. In nucleotides, the CDR3 is TGTGCCAGCAGCTTTCGGGGCAATCAGCCCCAGCATTTT.

The genes are TRBV7-8 and TRBJ2-1, with 12 positions matching TRBD2. Germline assignment: CDR1 SGHVS and CDR2 FQNEAQ. This CDR3 spans 16 amino acids. V trimming: 5 bases; J trimming: 5 bases; junction bases outside the gene matches: 7. This chain's CDR3 is CASSRTLAGGNNEQFF. In DNA form, the CDR3 reads TGTGCCAGCAGCCGGACCCTAGCGGGAGGGAACAATGAGCAGTTCTTC.

The gene calls are TRBV28 and TRBJ1-5; 7 nucleotides line up with TRBD1. V lost 5 bases to trimming and J lost 10 bases; unmatched junction nucleotides: 11. CDR1 and CDR2 from the germline V gene are MDHEN and SYDVKM. The CDR3 is 14 amino acids. The DNA for the CDR3 is TGTGCCAGCAGTGCCACGGGACAGTGGAACCCCCAGCATTTT. Encoded protein: CASSATGQWNPQHF.

The chain joins TRBV7-6 to TRBJ2-7, with 8 bases fitting TRBD1. V shed 5 bases and J 3 bases; nucleotides not matched to a gene: 6. The CDR3 runs 14 residues. The germline CDR1 and CDR2 sequences are SGHVS and FNYEAQ. CDR3 coding DNA: TGTGCCAGCAGCACCTCCGGGACAGGCTACGAGCAGTACTTC. Amino acid sequence: CASSTSGTGYEQYF.

The chain employs TRBV2 and TRBJ1-2; tentatively, D is TRBD1 (5 bases). CDR1 SNHLY and CDR2 FYNNEI come from the germline V gene. The CDR3 totals 12 residues. Trimming took 7 bases from V and 4 from J, leaving 10 bases between them. The CDR3 sequence is CASNKGPYGYTF. The CDR3 nucleotides read TGTGCCAGCAATAAGGGGCCCTATGGCTACACCTTC.